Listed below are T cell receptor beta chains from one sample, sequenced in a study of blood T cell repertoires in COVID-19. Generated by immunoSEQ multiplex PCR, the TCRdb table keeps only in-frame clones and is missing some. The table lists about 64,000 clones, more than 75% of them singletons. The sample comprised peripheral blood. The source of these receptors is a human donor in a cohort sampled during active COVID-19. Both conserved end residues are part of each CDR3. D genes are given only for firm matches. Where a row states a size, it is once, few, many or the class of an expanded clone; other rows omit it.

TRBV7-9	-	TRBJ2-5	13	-	CASSFSRGETQYF	TGTGCCAGCAGCTTCTCTCGGGGAGAGACCCAGTACTTC
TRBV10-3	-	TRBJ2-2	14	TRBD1	CAIRAQTGSGELFF	TGTGCCATCAGGGCGCAGACAGGGTCCGGGGAGCTGTTTTTT
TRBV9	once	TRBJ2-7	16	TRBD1	CASSVRDRAWSYEQYF	TGTGCCAGCAGCGTCCGGGACAGGGCTTGGTCCTACGAGCAGTACTTC
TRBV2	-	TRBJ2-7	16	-	CASSEYQRQASYEQYF	TGTGCCAGCAGTGAATATCAGCGTCAAGCCTCCTACGAGCAGTACTTC
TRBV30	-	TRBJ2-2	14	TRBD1	CAWDRGVRTGELFF	TGTGCCTGGGACAGGGGTGTAAGAACCGGGGAGCTGTTTTTT
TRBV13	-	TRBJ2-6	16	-	CASSLGSALGANVLTF	TGTGCCAGCAGCTTAGGGTCCGCGCTCGGGGCCAACGTCCTGACTTTC
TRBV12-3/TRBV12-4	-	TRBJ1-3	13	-	CASRRVLGNTIYF	TGTGCCAGCCGCAGGGTTCTAGGAAACACCATATATTTT
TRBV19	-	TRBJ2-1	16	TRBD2	CASRASGGLIYNEQFF	TGTGCCAGTAGGGCTAGCGGGGGCCTAATCTACAATGAGCAGTTCTTC
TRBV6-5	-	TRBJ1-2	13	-	CASKTGSHYGYTF	TGTGCCAGCAAGACCGGGAGTCACTATGGCTACACCTTC
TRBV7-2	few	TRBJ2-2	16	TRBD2	CASTAGGGASTGELFF	TGTGCCAGCACCGCCGGGGGGGGCGCTTCTACCGGGGAGCTGTTTTTT
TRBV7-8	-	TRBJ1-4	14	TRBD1	CASSFDRGNEKLFF	TGTGCCAGCAGCTTCGACAGGGGCAATGAAAAACTGTTTTTT
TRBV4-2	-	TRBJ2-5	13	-	CASSPRVSETQYF	TGTGCCAGCAGCCCCAGGGTTTCAGAGACCCAGTACTTC
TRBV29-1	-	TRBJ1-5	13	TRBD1	CSVLTGSNQPQHF	TGCAGCGTTCTGACAGGGAGTAATCAGCCCCAGCATTTT
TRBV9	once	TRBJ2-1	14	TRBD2	CASSVLAGGEEQFF	TGTGCCAGCAGCGTACTAGCGGGGGGAGAGGAGCAGTTCTTC
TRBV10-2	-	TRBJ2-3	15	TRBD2	CASSERGDYTDTQYF	TGCGCCAGCAGCGAGCGGGGGGACTACACAGATACGCAGTATTTT
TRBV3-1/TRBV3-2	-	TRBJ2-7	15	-	CASITGEWRSYEQYF	TGTGCCAGCATCACAGGTGAGTGGCGATCCTACGAGCAGTACTTC
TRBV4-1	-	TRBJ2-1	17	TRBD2	CASSQERGSGGFAEQFF	TGCGCCAGCAGCCAAGAAAGGGGCAGCGGGGGGTTTGCTGAGCAGTTCTTC
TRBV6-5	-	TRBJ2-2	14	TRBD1	CASPGTANTGELFF	TGTGCCAGTCCCGGGACAGCGAACACCGGGGAGCTGTTTTTT
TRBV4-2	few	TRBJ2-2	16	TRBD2	CASSQISGGGTGELFF	TGTGCCAGCAGCCAAATTAGCGGGGGAGGCACCGGGGAGCTGTTTTTT
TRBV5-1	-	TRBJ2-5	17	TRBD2	CASSQTGEAGYQETQYF	TGCGCCAGCAGCCAGACCGGGGAAGCGGGGTACCAAGAGACCCAGTACTTC
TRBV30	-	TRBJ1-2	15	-	CAWSNPSDRRYGYTF	TGTGCCTGGAGTAACCCCTCGGACAGAAGGTATGGCTACACCTTC
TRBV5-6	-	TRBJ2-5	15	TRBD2	CASSLGLAAQETQYF	TGTGCCAGCAGCTTGGGACTAGCGGCCCAAGAGACCCAGTACTTC
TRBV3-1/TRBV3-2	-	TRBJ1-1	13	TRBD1	CASSPPDRGRAFF	TGTGCCAGCAGCCCTCCGGACAGGGGGCGAGCTTTCTTT
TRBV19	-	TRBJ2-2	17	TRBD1	CASSTIPGQGYTGELFF	TGTGCCAGTAGTACCATACCGGGACAGGGATACACCGGGGAGCTGTTTTTT
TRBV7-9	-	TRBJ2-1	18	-	CASSFYRGGGEVYNEQFF	TGTGCCAGCAGCTTTTATCGAGGCGGCGGGGAGGTCTACAATGAGCAGTTCTTC
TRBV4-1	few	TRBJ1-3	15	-	CASSQVGSSGNTIYF	TGCGCCAGCAGCCAAGTTGGGAGCTCTGGAAACACCATATATTTT
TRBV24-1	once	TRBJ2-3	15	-	CATSDPRGYTDTQYF	TGTGCCACCAGTGACCCCCGGGGTTACACAGATACGCAGTATTTT
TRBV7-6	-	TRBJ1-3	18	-	CASSSPRREVGSGNTIYF	TGTGCCAGCAGCTCCCCCCGGCGGGAGGTTGGTTCTGGAAACACCATATATTTT
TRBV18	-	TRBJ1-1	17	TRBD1	CASSPPRQGGQNTEAFF	TGTGCCAGCTCACCACCCCGACAGGGGGGGCAAAACACTGAAGCTTTCTTT
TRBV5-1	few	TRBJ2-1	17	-	CASSPGPPGLTYNEQFF	TGCGCCAGCAGCCCCGGCCCTCCGGGACTGACCTACAATGAGCAGTTCTTC
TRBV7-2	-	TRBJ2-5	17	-	CASSLAFRGAGGETQYF	TGTGCCAGCAGCTTAGCTTTCCGAGGGGCAGGAGGGGAGACCCAGTACTTC
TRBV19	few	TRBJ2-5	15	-	CATKNRGGASETQYF	TGTGCCACCAAAAACAGGGGAGGTGCGAGCGAGACCCAGTACTTC
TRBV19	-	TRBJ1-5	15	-	CASSLGQLPNQPQHF	TGTGCCAGTTCCCTAGGACAGTTGCCGAATCAGCCCCAGCATTTT
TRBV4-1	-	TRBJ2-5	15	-	CASSQDGTSWETQYF	TGCGCCAGCAGCCAAGATGGTACCAGTTGGGAGACCCAGTACTTC
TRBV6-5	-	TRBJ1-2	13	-	CASSYAGAGGYTF	TGTGCCAGCAGTTACGCAGGGGCGGGTGGCTACACCTTC
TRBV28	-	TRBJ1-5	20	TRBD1	CASSPNWDRGSYYSNQPQHF	TGTGCCAGCAGTCCAAATTGGGACAGGGGATCCTACTATAGCAATCAGCCCCAGCATTTT
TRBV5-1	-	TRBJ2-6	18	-	CASSRTGTHVSGANVLTF	TGCGCCAGCAGCCGCACCGGGACTCACGTCTCTGGGGCCAACGTCCTGACTTTC